This entry concerns a single T cell receptor (beta chain). Its antigen is undetermined. The V gene's germline CDR1 is ENHRY and CDR2 SYGVKD. This CDR3 comprises 13 residues. V lost 6 bases and J 7 bases, leaving 16 bases between the germline ends. The data are from a study of shared clonotypes between healthy human individuals. Study-wide results and caveats: Among the subsets, naive ones generally showed larger estimated richness than memory ones. Only blood was sampled; tissue repertoires likely differ.

TCRdb's table, derived via immunoSEQ multiplex PCR, lists solely in-frame clones and lacks some. The sample includes about 980,000 clones, less than 85% seen only once; the top ten take approximately 1.5%. The V call is TRBV10-3, the J call TRBJ2-7; a weak D match, TRBD2 (5 bases). The sequencing input was memory CD4+ T cells sorted from blood. Subset described: CD45RA-negative fraction. This TCR derives from a man aged 18-30 years in good health. The CDR3 nucleotides read TGTGCCATCAGCCCCGACCAGAGAGGGGAGCAGTACTTC. This encodes CAISPDQRGEQYF.